A single sample is the source of the 28 T cell receptor beta chains below, sequenced in a study of regulatory dendritic cells for organ transplantation. Libraries were prepared by immunoSEQ multiplex PCR; TCRdb keeps only in-frame clonotypes and omits some of them. Among tens of thousands of clones listed, about 93% were seen once. The sequencing input was naive CD8+ T cells from blood. As to subset: CD45RA+ naive T cells. The receptors were sampled from a human donor in good health.

This chain joins TRBV2 and TRBJ2-7; D is unresolved. The CDR3 has 13 residues. V dropped 8 bases and J dropped 3 bases, with 14 bases sitting between them. Germline V gene data show CDR1 as SNHLY and CDR2 as FYNNEI. The CDR3 here is CASGSVNHYEQYF. The CDR3 DNA sequence: TGTGCCAGCGGGTCGGTCAATCACTACGAGCAGTACTTC.

CDR3: CASSFSGLAGNEQFF. Here the CDR3 DNA reads TGTGCCAGCAGCTTCTCGGGACTAGCGGGAAATGAGCAGTTCTTC. The chain employs TRBV11-2 and TRBJ2-1, with TRBD2 matching over 13 bases. With V trimmed by 3 bases and J by 7 bases, 3 bases remained unmatched. The CDR3 length is 15 residues. CDR1 and CDR2 (germline): SGHAT, FQNNGV.

The rearrangement links TRBV7-3 to TRBJ1-1, with D uncertain. The V end was cut by 2 bases, the J end by 4 bases, with 8 bases between. The CDR3 contains 13 residues. The germline V gene has CDR1 SGHTA and CDR2 FQGTGA. CDR3: CASSLYSATEAFF. The CDR3 region has the DNA TGTGCCAGCAGCTTATATAGTGCCACTGAAGCTTTCTTT.

Only one count was recorded for this clone. This chain connects TRBV5-4 to TRBJ1-5, with D hard to call. This CDR3 has 16 amino acids. V was clipped by 5 bases and J by 2 bases, with 17 bases between them. Germline lookup yields CDR1 SGHNT and CDR2 YYREEE (reference sequence). Here the CDR3 reads CASSYGGPGGNQPQHF. The CDR3 nucleotides read TGTGCCAGCAGTTACGGCGGCCCTGGGGGCAATCAGCCCCAGCATTTT.

This clone was seen once. The chain carries TRBV11-2 and TRBJ2-2; D possibly matches TRBD1 or TRBD2 (5 bases each). Germline V gene data show CDR1 as SGHAT and CDR2 as FQNNGV. V was shortened by 4 bases and J by 6 bases, with 6 bases between the two germline ends. The CDR3 is 12 residues long. CDR3 sequence (DNA): TGTGCCAGCAGCTGGGGGTCCGGGGAGCTGTTTTTT. Its protein product is CASSWGSGELFF.

The J gene is TRBJ2-1, the V gene TRBV27; 8 nucleotides line up with TRBD1. The CDR3 runs 14 residues. The germline gives CDR1 MNHEY, CDR2 SMNVEV (reference sequence). V trimming: 6 bases; J trimming: 6 bases; junction bases outside the gene matches: 7. The DNA of the CDR3 is TGTGCCAGCAGCCGGACAGGGCCCCTCAATGAGCAGTTCTTC. Translated: CASSRTGPLNEQFF.

The table lists this clone with a count of one. This chain connects TRBV6-6 to TRBJ2-7, with a tentative D call TRBD2 (5 bases). This CDR3 is 13 amino acids long. Trimming cost V 4 bases and J 3 bases, with 10 bases left between them. CDR1 MNHNY and CDR2 SVGAGI come from the germline V gene (reference sequence). For the CDR3, the DNA is TGTGCCAGCAGTTGGACTCCGTTCTACGAGCAGTACTTC. It is translated as CASSWTPFYEQYF.

This clone was recorded a few times. This chain uses TRBV30 with TRBJ1-1; possibly TRBD1 for D (5 bases). The ends were cut back, 2 bases at V and 1 base at J, with 14 bases in the middle. This CDR3 contains 15 residues. Germline V lookup: CDR1 GTSNPN, CDR2 SVGIG (reference sequence). The CDR3 loop is CAWSQGAEGNTEAFF. The CDR3 DNA sequence: TGTGCCTGGAGTCAAGGGGCGGAGGGGAACACTGAAGCTTTCTTT.

The CDR3 region has the DNA TGTGCCAGCAGTTACGGAGGGAATCAGCCCCAGCATTTT. Its protein product is CASSYGGNQPQHF. The J gene is TRBJ1-5, the V gene TRBV6-5; D is uncertain. The V gene's germline CDR1 is MNHEY and CDR2 SVGAGI. The CDR3 has 13 residues. V lost 2 bases and J 4 bases, leaving 6 bases between the germline ends.

The chain joins TRBV18 to TRBJ2-3; D is perhaps TRBD2 (6 bases). CDR3 size: 13 residues. Germline CDR1 and CDR2: KGHSH and LQKENI. V gave up 4 bases and J gave up 4 bases, with 9 bases separating them. CDR3 nucleotide sequence: TGTGCCAGCTCACTGGAGGGCTCAGATACGCAGTATTTT. The encoded protein is CASSLEGSDTQYF.

In this sample, this clone turned up once. The V call is TRBV5-1, the J call TRBJ2-7; 13 nucleotides line up with TRBD2. The CDR3 spans 15 residues. Losses at the gene ends were 3 bases for V and 4 bases for J; bases not matched to a gene: 4. Germline CDR1 and CDR2: SGHRS and YFSETQ. CDR3 bases: TGCGCCAGCAGCTGGACTAGCGGGAGTGGGTACGAGCAGTACTTC. It translates to CASSWTSGSGYEQYF.

The chain employs TRBV6-1 and TRBJ1-2; no definite D call. Trimming left V 7 bases short and J 1 base short, with 16 bases between. Germline lookup yields CDR1 MNHNS and CDR2 SASEGT. This CDR3 has 15 residues. The CDR3 bases are TGTGCCAGCACCCCTCCCTGGGCAGTTAACTATGGCTACACCTTC. The encoded protein is CASTPPWAVNYGYTF.

J is TRBJ2-7 and V is TRBV2, with D perhaps matching TRBD1 or TRBD2 (6 bases each). The V gene lost 2 bases and the J gene lost 4 bases, with 15 bases spanning the gap. CDR3 size: 15 residues. CDR1 is SNHLY, CDR2 FYNNEI, per germline. In DNA, the CDR3 is TGTGCCAGCAGTGAATTGGGAGGAGGACAGTACGAGCAGTACTTC. It yields the protein CASSELGGGQYEQYF.

V gene TRBV7-9 combines with J gene TRBJ2-3; D is possibly TRBD2 (5 bases). The CDR3 covers 13 residues. CDR1 SEHNR and CDR2 FQNEAQ come from the germline V gene (reference sequence). Trimming removed 5 bases from V and 9 bases from J, with 15 bases in between. The CDR3 nucleotides are TGTGCCAGCAGCACGAACGGGGTCCCCACGCAGTATTTT. It specifies CASSTNGVPTQYF. The full variable domain, with the rest looked up from reference TRBV7-9 and TRBJ2-3, is DTGVSQNPRHKITKRGQNVTFRCDPISEHNRLYWYRQTLGQGPEFLTYFQNEAQLEKSRLLSDRFSAERPKGSFSTLEIQRTEQGDSAMYLCASSTNGVPTQYFGPGTRLTVL.

The CDR3 here is CASSPSMTGSYEQYF. CDR3 DNA: TGTGCCAGCAGTCCCTCTATGACAGGATCCTACGAGCAGTACTTC. The genes are TRBV6-5 and TRBJ2-7; possibly TRBD1 for D (6 bases). The CDR3 length is 15 residues. The V end was cut by 5 bases, the J end by 1 base, with 15 bases between. The V gene's germline CDR1 is MNHEY and CDR2 SVGAGI.

This sequence joins TRBV5-6 and TRBJ2-5, with 9 bases aligning to TRBD2. Looked up from germline, CDR1 is SGHDT and CDR2 is YYEEEE. With V trimmed by 4 bases and J by 1 base, 8 bases remained unmatched. There are 16 residues in the CDR3. CDR3 in amino acids: CASSLGAGLAQETQYF. DNA for the CDR3: TGTGCCAGCAGCCTCGGGGCGGGACTAGCCCAAGAGACCCAGTACTTC.

This clone was detected a few times. V is TRBV5-6 and J is TRBJ2-2; D not resolved. This CDR3 region has 12 residues. V dropped 3 bases and J dropped 6 bases, with 6 bases sitting between them. Germline V gene lookup returns CDR1 SGHDT and CDR2 YYEEEE. CDR3 in amino acids: CASSSQPGELFF. The CDR3 nucleotides read TGTGCCAGCAGCTCGCAGCCCGGGGAGCTGTTTTTT.

This clone is a singleton in its sample. This chain links TRBV9 with TRBJ2-7, with 7 bases matching TRBD2. The germline gives CDR1 SGDLS, CDR2 YYNGEE. CDR3 length: 14 amino acids. Trimming took 3 bases from V and 3 from J; bases not matched to a gene: 6. CDR3: CASSGWGGGYEQYF. CDR3 nucleotide sequence: TGTGCCAGCAGCGGATGGGGCGGGGGCTACGAGCAGTACTTC.

The table lists this clone with a count of one. The chain couples TRBV4-3 to TRBJ2-5, with unresolved D. This CDR3 contains 17 residues. V lost 1 base, J lost 1 base, and 16 bases lay in between. Per germline, CDR1 LGHNA and CDR2 YSLEER. CDR3 bases: TGCGCCAGCAGCCAAGCCGGACCGCCGTGGGGCCAAGAGACCCAGTACTTC. As protein: CASSQAGPPWGQETQYF.

J is TRBJ1-2 and V is TRBV4-3; D gene ambiguous. The germline V gene has CDR1 LGHNA and CDR2 YSLEER. The length of the CDR3 is 14 residues. V gave up 0 bases and J gave up 0 bases, with 5 bases separating them. The CDR3 sequence is CASSQESTNYGYTF. The CDR3 DNA reads as TGCGCCAGCAGCCAAGAATCTACTAACTATGGCTACACCTTC.

J is TRBJ2-1 and V is TRBV9, with 11 bases identical to TRBD2. CDR1 is SGDLS and CDR2 is YYNGEE in the germline V gene. V lost 0 bases, J lost 9 bases, and 8 bases stayed unmatched. The CDR3 contains 16 residues. The CDR3 nucleotides are TGTGCCAGCAGCGTAGAGATAGCGGGAGGGCCCAGTGAGCAGTTCTTC. It yields the protein CASSVEIAGGPSEQFF.

The chain is built from TRBV6-1 and TRBJ2-7; D unclear. V lost 3 bases and J lost 3, with 6 bases in between. Germline V gene lookup returns CDR1 MNHNS and CDR2 SASEGT. This CDR3 has 12 residues. CDR3 amino acids: CASSDAGYEQYF. CDR3 sequence (DNA): TGTGCCAGCAGTGACGCCGGCTACGAGCAGTACTTC.

This chain joins TRBV2 and TRBJ1-1; D is ambiguous. Germline assignment: CDR1 SNHLY and CDR2 FYNNEI. This CDR3 spans 13 amino acids. Deletions cut 7 bases from V and 1 base from J, with 10 bases between. The CDR3 here is CASTLTENTEAFF. The CDR3 nucleotides are TGTGCCAGCACCCTGACTGAGAACACTGAAGCTTTCTTT.

V and J are TRBV19 and TRBJ2-7, with D possibly being TRBD1 (6 bases). V was shortened by 3 bases and J by 6 bases, with 15 bases between the two germline ends. The germline V gene has CDR1 LNHDA and CDR2 SQIVND (reference sequence). The CDR3 consists of 14 residues. The CDR3 region has the DNA TGTGCCAGTAGTATGATACAGGGAACGGTCGAGCAGTACTTC. Protein: CASSMIQGTVEQYF. The full variable domain, in which reference TRBV19 and TRBJ2-7 provide the parts outside the CDR3, is DGGITQSPKYLFRKEGQNVTLSCEQNLNHDAMYWYRQDPGQGLRLIYYSQIVNDFQKGDIAEGYSVSREKKESFPLTVTSAQKNPTAFYLCASSMIQGTVEQYFGPGTRLTVT.

This sequence joins TRBV9 and TRBJ1-2; TRBD1 is a possible D gene (6 bases). V was shortened by 3 bases and J by 10 bases, with 13 bases between the two germline ends. The CDR3 length is 12 residues. Germline V CDR1 and CDR2: SGDLS, YYNGEE. The CDR3 coding sequence is TGTGCCAGCAGCGCTTGGACAGCCGACTACACCTTC. Residues: CASSAWTADYTF.

The V call is TRBV15, the J call TRBJ2-3; 9 bases line up with TRBD1. The trim removed 0 bases at V and 4 bases at J, leaving 11 bases unmatched. CDR1 is LNHNV and CDR2 is YYDKDF in the germline V gene (reference sequence). This CDR3 region has 18 residues. CDR3 in amino acids: CATSRDYQTGGLADTQYF. CDR3 nucleotides: TGTGCCACCAGCAGAGACTACCAAACAGGGGGCCTCGCAGATACGCAGTATTTT.

The chain has TRBV6-5 and TRBJ2-7; 14 nucleotides agree with TRBD2. Germline CDR1 and CDR2: MNHEY and SVGAGI. The J segment lost 3 bases and the V segment lost 5 bases, leaving 3 bases of the junction unmatched. CDR3 length: 15 amino acids. Written as DNA, the CDR3 is TGTGCCAGCAGTCTGGGACTAGCGGGAGACTACGAGCAGTACTTC. It specifies CASSLGLAGDYEQYF.

The V gene is TRBV7-9, the J gene TRBJ2-5, with 11 bases identical to TRBD1. The ends lost 1 base at V and 5 bases at J; junction bases unmatched: 9. This CDR3 is 17 amino acids long. Germline V gene data show CDR1 as SEHNR and CDR2 as FQNEAQ (reference sequence). Here the CDR3 DNA reads TGTGCCAGCAGCTTAGTCCATGGACAGGGGGCAGGGGAGACCCAGTACTTC. Protein sequence: CASSLVHGQGAGETQYF.